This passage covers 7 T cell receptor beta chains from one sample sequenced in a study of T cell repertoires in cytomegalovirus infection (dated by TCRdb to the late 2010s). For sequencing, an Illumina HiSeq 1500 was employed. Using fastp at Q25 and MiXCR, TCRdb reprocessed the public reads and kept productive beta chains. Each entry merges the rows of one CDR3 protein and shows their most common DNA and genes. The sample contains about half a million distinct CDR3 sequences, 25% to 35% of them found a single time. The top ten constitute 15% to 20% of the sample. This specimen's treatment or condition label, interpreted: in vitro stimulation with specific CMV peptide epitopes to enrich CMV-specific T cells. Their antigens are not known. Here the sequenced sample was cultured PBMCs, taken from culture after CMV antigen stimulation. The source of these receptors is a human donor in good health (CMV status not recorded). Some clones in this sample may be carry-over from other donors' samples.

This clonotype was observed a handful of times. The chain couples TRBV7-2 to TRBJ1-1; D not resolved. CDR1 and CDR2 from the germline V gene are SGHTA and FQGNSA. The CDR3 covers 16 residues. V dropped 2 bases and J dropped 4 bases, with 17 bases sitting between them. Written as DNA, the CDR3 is TGTGCCAGCAGCTTAATCCGGTTTGGGCGCAGCACTGAAGCTTTCTTT. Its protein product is CASSLIRFGRSTEAFF.

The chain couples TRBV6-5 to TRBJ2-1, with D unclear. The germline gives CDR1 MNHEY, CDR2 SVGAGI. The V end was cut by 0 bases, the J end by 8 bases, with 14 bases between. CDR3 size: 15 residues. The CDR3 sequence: CASSYSLEAFYEQFF. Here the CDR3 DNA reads TGTGCCAGCAGTTACTCCCTCGAGGCTTTCTATGAGCAGTTCTTC.

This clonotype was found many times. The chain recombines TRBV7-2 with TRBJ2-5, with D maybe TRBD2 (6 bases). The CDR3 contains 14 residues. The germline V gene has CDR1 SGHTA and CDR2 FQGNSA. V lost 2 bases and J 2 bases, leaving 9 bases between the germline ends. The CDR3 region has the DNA TGTGCCAGCAGCTTACGCGGGATTCAAGAGACCCAGTACTTC. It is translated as CASSLRGIQETQYF. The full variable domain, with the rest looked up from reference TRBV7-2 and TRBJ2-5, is GAGVSQSPSNKVTEKGKDVELRCDPISGHTALYWYRQSLGQGLEFLIYFQGNSAPDKSGLPSDRFSAERTGGSVSTLTIQRTQQEDSAVYLCASSLRGIQETQYFGPGTRLLVL.

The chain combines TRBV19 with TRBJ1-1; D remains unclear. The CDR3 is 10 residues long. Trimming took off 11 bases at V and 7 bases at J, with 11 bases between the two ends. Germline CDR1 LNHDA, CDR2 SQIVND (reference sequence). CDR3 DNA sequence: TGTGCCTCCGGCTGGAGTGAAGCTTTCTTT. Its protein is CASGWSEAFF.

The CDR3 region has the DNA TGTGCCAGCAGTCTTTTACTAGTACGGGGAGAGACCCAGTACTTC. This translates into CASSLLLVRGETQYF. This sequence joins TRBV12-3 or TRBV12-4 and TRBJ2-5, with D tentatively TRBD2 (5 bases). V was cut by 5 bases and J by 4 bases, with 17 bases left in between. The length of the CDR3 is 15 residues.

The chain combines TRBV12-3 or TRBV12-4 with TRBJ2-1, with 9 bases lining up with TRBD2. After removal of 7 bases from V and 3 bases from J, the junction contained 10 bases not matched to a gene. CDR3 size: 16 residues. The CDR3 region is CASKNERTSVYNEQFF. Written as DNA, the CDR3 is TGTGCCAGCAAAAACGAGAGGACTAGCGTCTACAATGAGCAGTTCTTC.

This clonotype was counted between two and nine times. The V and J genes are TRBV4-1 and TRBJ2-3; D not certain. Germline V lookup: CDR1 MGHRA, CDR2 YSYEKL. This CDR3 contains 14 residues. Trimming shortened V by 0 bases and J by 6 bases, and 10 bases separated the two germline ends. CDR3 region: CASSQEEDSDTQYF. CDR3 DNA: TGCGCCAGCAGCCAAGAAGAGGATTCGGATACGCAGTATTTT.